These 21 T cell receptor beta chains share one sample of origin, sequenced in a study of shared clonotypes between healthy human individuals. Some clones are missing from TCRdb's copy, which holds only in-frame ones; the method was immunoSEQ multiplex PCR. The sample lists over a million clones, about 80% occurring once. Sequences were obtained from memory CD4+ T cells from PBMCs. Subset indicated: CD45RA-negative fraction. Receptors originate from a man aged 18 to 30 in good health. Some clones in this sample may be carry-over from other donors' samples.

The CDR3 spells CASSIGLARGTDTQYF. In DNA, the CDR3 is TGCGCCAGCAGCATTGGACTAGCGCGAGGCACAGATACGCAGTATTTT. The V and J genes are TRBV5-1 and TRBJ2-3, with 9 bases matching TRBD2. The CDR3 totals 16 residues. In germline, CDR1 is SGHRS, CDR2 YFSETQ. The J segment lost 1 base and the V segment lost 4 bases, leaving 7 bases of the junction unmatched.

The chain links TRBV7-9 to TRBJ2-5, with D perhaps TRBD1 (6 bases). Judging by the DNA end, TRBJ2-7 fits better; the J call may be wrong. The germline V gene has CDR1 SEHNR and CDR2 FQNEAQ (reference sequence). The CDR3 runs 13 residues. The CDR3 is CASSYWTDYEQYF. In DNA, the CDR3 is TGTGCCAGCAGCTACTGGACAGACTACGAGCAGTACTTC.

This clone was counted between two and nine times. This chain connects TRBV7-8 to TRBJ2-4; TRBD2 might be the D (6 bases). Trimming shortened V by 6 bases and J by 7 bases, and 13 bases separated the two germline ends. Germline values: CDR1 SGHVS, CDR2 FQNEAQ. The CDR3 consists of 13 residues. DNA of the CDR3: TGTGCCAGCAGTCCTAGACTAGGGAACATTCAGTACTTC. Protein: CASSPRLGNIQYF.

V usage is TRBV11-2 and J usage is TRBJ2-2, with 9 bases fitting TRBD1. Germline loops: CDR1 SGHAT, CDR2 FQNNGV. The CDR3 is 16 residues long. The V gene end was trimmed by 5 bases and the J gene end by 6 bases; junction bases not matched to a gene: 10. Here the CDR3 reads CASSAQGQGSPGELFF. In DNA form, the CDR3 reads TGTGCCAGCAGCGCGCAGGGACAGGGTAGCCCCGGGGAGCTGTTTTTT.

CDR3 DNA: TGTGCCAGTAGTATGTCGGGCCACTACAATGAGCAGTTCTTC. Its translation is CASSMSGHYNEQFF. The V call is TRBV19, the J call TRBJ2-1; D is ambiguous. CDR3 length equals 14 residues. Germline assignment: CDR1 LNHDA and CDR2 SQIVND (reference sequence). Trimming stripped 3 bases from V and 3 bases from J, with 9 bases between.

This clone was seen ten or more times. This rearrangement joins TRBV7-2 to TRBJ2-1; the match to TRBD2 covers 7 bases. J was trimmed by 7 bases and V by 2 bases; bases with no gene match: 8. The CDR3 covers 15 residues. Germline loops: CDR1 SGHTA, CDR2 FQGNSA. The CDR3 DNA is TGTGCCAGCAGCTTAATCGGCGGGAGCGGGAATGAGCAGTTCTTC. As protein: CASSLIGGSGNEQFF.

The V gene is TRBV6-9, the J gene TRBJ2-1; tentative D call: TRBD2 (8 bases). V lost 4 bases and J 6 bases, leaving 34 bases between the germline ends. The CDR3 is 21 amino acids. Germline-derived CDR1 and CDR2 are MNHGY and SVAAGI. CDR3 in amino acids: CASSSPLGTDGTSGAGNEQFF. The CDR3, as DNA: TGTGCCAGCAGTTCTCCCCTCGGGACAGACGGTACTAGCGGAGCGGGCAATGAGCAGTTCTTC.

Turning to this clone: Other DNA sequences from this sample encode an identical CDR3 as well. The J gene is TRBJ2-5, the V gene TRBV19, with D perhaps matching TRBD1 (6 bases). Looked up from germline, CDR1 is LNHDA and CDR2 is SQIVND (reference sequence). The V end lost 1 base, the J end lost 1 base, and 7 bases lay between the germline ends. CDR3 length: 14 residues. CDR3 protein: CASSIAGAQETQYF. The CDR3 region has the DNA TGTGCCAGTAGTATAGCAGGGGCCCAAGAGACCCAGTACTTC.

Only one count was recorded for this clone. The chain joins TRBV19 to TRBJ1-1, with TRBD1 matching over 8 bases. The CDR3 totals 16 residues. The germline gives CDR1 LNHDA, CDR2 SQIVND (reference sequence). Trimming at V came to 4 bases and at J to 3 bases, leaving 10 bases not matched to a gene. Here the CDR3 reads CASSKRLQGVYTEAFF. CDR3 sequence (DNA): TGTGCCAGTAGTAAGAGACTACAGGGGGTCTACACTGAAGCTTTCTTT.

V gene TRBV5-8 combines with J gene TRBJ2-3; 11 bases agree with TRBD2. Looked up from germline, CDR1 is SGHTS and CDR2 is YDEGEE. With V trimmed by 0 bases and J by 3 bases, 3 bases remained unmatched. CDR3 length: 16 amino acids. The CDR3 loop is CASSLATSGSTDTQYF. The CDR3 nucleotides are TGTGCCAGCAGCTTGGCCACTAGCGGGAGTACAGATACGCAGTATTTT. Complete variable domain (other parts from reference TRBV5-8 and TRBJ2-3): EAGVTQSPTHLIKTRGQQATLRCSPISGHTSVYWYQQALGLGLQFLLWYDEGEERNRGNFPPRFSGRQFPNYSSELNVNALELEDSALYLCASSLATSGSTDTQYFGPGTRLTVL.

This clone showed up just a few times. CDR3 residues: CASRQGGPSTDTQYF. CDR3 sequence (DNA): TGTGCCAGCAGACAGGGCGGGCCTAGCACAGATACGCAGTATTTT. The V call is TRBV5-6, the J call TRBJ2-3; D perhaps matches TRBD1 (6 bases). Germline assignment: CDR1 SGHDT and CDR2 YYEEEE. Between the trimmed V and J ends, which lost 5 bases and 0 bases, there was a span of 13 bases. This CDR3 contains 15 residues.

The chain couples TRBV28 to TRBJ1-2; 8 bases are a match to TRBD1. This CDR3 region has 14 residues. The V gene's germline CDR1 is MDHEN and CDR2 SYDVKM. The junction had 10 bases not matched to a gene; V was cut back by 6 bases and J by 7 bases. The CDR3 spells CASRLTWTGTGYTF. For the CDR3, the DNA is TGTGCCAGCAGACTCACTTGGACAGGGACTGGCTACACCTTC.

A word on this clone: Other DNA sequences in this sample translate to the same CDR3. This chain connects TRBV7-3 to TRBJ2-1; 10 bases fit TRBD1. The junction had 6 bases not matched to a gene; V was cut back by 3 bases and J by 7 bases. In germline, CDR1 is SGHTA, CDR2 FQGTGA. CDR3 length equals 15 residues. In DNA, the CDR3 is TGTGCCAGCAGCTTGACAGGGGGCAATGGGAATGAGCAGTTCTTC. The encoded protein is CASSLTGGNGNEQFF.

This chain joins TRBV15 and TRBJ1-5; D unresolved. The CDR3 extends over 17 amino acids. V lost 0 bases, J lost 2 bases, and 14 bases lay in between. Germline-derived CDR1 and CDR2 are LNHNV and YYDKDF (reference sequence). CDR3 DNA: TGTGCCACCAGCAGAGAAAGTTACTTATCTGGCAATCAGCCCCAGCATTTT. This translates into CATSRESYLSGNQPQHF.

This clone is a singleton in its sample. CDR3 protein: CSVDGVTSTDTQYF. The CDR3 bases are TGCAGCGTTGATGGGGTTACAAGCACAGATACGCAGTATTTT. V is TRBV29-1 and J is TRBJ2-3; no reliable D call. This CDR3 has 14 residues. Per germline, CDR1 SQVTM and CDR2 ANQGSEA. Trimming took off 3 bases at V and 0 bases at J, with 10 bases between the two ends.

The CDR3 reads CASSLYDRGFTEAFF. CDR3 DNA: TGTGCCAGCAGCTTATACGACAGGGGGTTCACTGAAGCTTTCTTT. The rearrangement joins TRBV7-3 to TRBJ1-1; 9 nucleotides agree with TRBD1. This CDR3 has 15 residues. The germline gives CDR1 SGHTA, CDR2 FQGTGA. Losses at the gene ends were 2 bases for V and 4 bases for J; bases not matched to a gene: 5.

The CDR3 DNA is TGTGCCAGCAGCGCCGCCCAGGGCGAAGAGACCCAGTACTTC. As protein: CASSAAQGEETQYF. V and J are TRBV7-8 and TRBJ2-5; D possibly corresponds to TRBD1 (5 bases). Germline CDR1 and CDR2: SGHVS and FQNEAQ. This CDR3 comprises 14 residues. Deletions cut 5 bases from V and 3 bases from J, with 13 bases between. Drawing the rest from reference TRBV7-8 and TRBJ2-5, the complete variable domain is GAGVSQSPRYKVAKRGQDVALRCDPISGHVSLFWYQQALGQGPEFLTYFQNEAQLDKSGLPSDRFFAERPEGSVSTLKIQRTQQEDSAVYLCASSAAQGEETQYFGPGTRLLVL.

This clone appeared once. The chain recombines TRBV2 with TRBJ2-5, with 9 bases lining up with TRBD2. J was trimmed by 0 bases and V by 5 bases; bases with no gene match: 10. Germline V lookup: CDR1 SNHLY, CDR2 FYNNEI. The CDR3 has 17 residues. DNA for the CDR3: TGTGCCAGCAGTTACGGACTAGCGCAGAAATACCAAGAGACCCAGTACTTC. This encodes CASSYGLAQKYQETQYF.

This clone was counted a single time. The J gene is TRBJ2-5, the V gene TRBV27, with 10 bases aligning to TRBD1. There are 14 residues in the CDR3. Per germline, CDR1 MNHEY and CDR2 SMNVEV (reference sequence). V lost 8 bases and J lost 9; bases outside the gene matches: 12. CDR3 bases: TGTGCCAGCGGCCCCGGGACAGGGGCTATGGCCCAGTACTTC. It is translated as CASGPGTGAMAQYF.

The rearrangement joins TRBV28 to TRBJ2-7; TRBD2 matches at 14 bases. The ends lost 3 bases at V and 5 bases at J; junction bases unmatched: 18. The germline gives CDR1 MDHEN, CDR2 SYDVKM. This CDR3 is built from 20 residues. CDR3 in amino acids: CASSFNPPGRRTSGRNEQYF. The CDR3, as DNA: TGTGCCAGCAGTTTTAACCCCCCGGGCAGGAGGACTAGCGGGAGGAACGAGCAGTACTTC.

Only one count was recorded for this clone. The V gene is TRBV29-1, the J gene TRBJ1-6; unclear D gene. The CDR3 consists of 13 residues. V was cut by 4 bases and J by 2 bases, with 6 bases left in between. Germline values: CDR1 SQVTM, CDR2 ANQGSEA. In DNA, the CDR3 is TGCAGCGTTGGTGATACCTATAATTCACCCCTCCACTTT. Protein product: CSVGDTYNSPLHF. Full variable domain (outside the CDR3, taken from reference TRBV29-1 and TRBJ1-6): SAVISQKPSRDICQRGTSLTIQCQVDSQVTMMFWYRQQPGQSLTLIATANQGSEATYESGFVIDKFPISRPNLTFSTLTVSNMSPEDSSIYLCSVGDTYNSPLHFGNGTRLTVT.